Below, 12 T cell receptor beta chains from the same sample are listed, as sequenced in a study of T cells in tumors after PD-1 blockade. The table came from immunoSEQ multiplex PCR; TCRdb's copy has only in-frame clones and leaves some out. The sample contains around 60,000 clones, around four fifths of which appear only once. The material was PBMCs, obtained before anti-PD-1 treatment. The receptors were gathered from a human donor with basal cell carcinoma.

This clone was counted between two and nine times. The chain has TRBV7-9 and TRBJ2-2; D tentatively fits TRBD1 or TRBD2 (5 bases each). The CDR3 extends over 15 amino acids. The V end lost 1 base, the J end lost 2 bases, and 8 bases lay between the germline ends. CDR1 is SEHNR, CDR2 FQNEAQ, per germline (reference sequence). DNA for the CDR3: TGTGCCAGCAGCTTAGGGGACCATAACACCGGGGAGCTGTTTTTT. Its translation is CASSLGDHNTGELFF.

The chain employs TRBV5-6 and TRBJ2-2, with TRBD1 matching 8 bases. The CDR3 has 16 residues. After removal of 4 bases from V and 6 bases from J, the junction contained 11 bases not matched to a gene. The germline V gene encodes CDR1 SGHDT and CDR2 YYEEEE. DNA of the CDR3: TGTGCCAGCAGCGGTTACGGACAGGGAAGTTCCGGGGAGCTGTTTTTT. This gives the protein CASSGYGQGSSGELFF.

The CDR3: CSASRMGAGEQYF. CDR3 sequence (DNA): TGCAGTGCTAGTAGGATGGGGGCGGGAGAGCAGTACTTC. The J gene is TRBJ2-7, the V gene TRBV20-1; perhaps D is TRBD1 or TRBD2 (6 bases each). The CDR3 sequence is 13 residues long. V lost 3 bases, J lost 7 bases, and 16 bases lay in between. Germline values: CDR1 DFQATT, CDR2 SNEGSKA (reference sequence).

This chain joins TRBV19 and TRBJ1-2; D is uncertain. Germline assignment: CDR1 LNHDA and CDR2 SQIVND (reference sequence). The V and J ends lost 11 bases and 0 bases respectively, with 16 bases between them. The CDR3 sequence is 14 residues long. The CDR3 reads CASNFRAPNYGYTF. Written as DNA, the CDR3 is TGTGCCTCCAATTTCCGGGCACCTAACTATGGCTACACCTTC.

The J gene is TRBJ1-2, the V gene TRBV21-1. TRBV21-1 is termed a pseudogene. The CDR3 has 17 residues. Here the CDR3 reads CASSKNLHYDPLYGYTF. CDR3 bases: TGTGCCAGCAGCAAGAACTTACACTACGACCCACTCTATGGCTACACCTTC.

The chain combines TRBV15 with TRBJ2-3; TRBD1 matches 10 bases. This CDR3 has 15 residues. V lost 8 bases, J lost 10 bases, and 15 bases stayed unmatched. Germline assignment: CDR1 LNHNV and CDR2 YYDKDF (reference sequence). The CDR3 loop is CATGRGTGVQVSQYF. Written as DNA, the CDR3 is TGTGCCACCGGAAGAGGGACAGGGGTCCAGGTCTCGCAGTATTTT.

V gene TRBV6-6 combines with J gene TRBJ1-5; the D is unclear. Germline V gene lookup returns CDR1 MNHNY and CDR2 SVGAGI (reference sequence). Trimming took off 7 bases at V and 4 bases at J, with 17 bases between the two ends. This CDR3 comprises 15 residues. This CDR3 reads CASTLKDLRNQPQHF. In DNA form, the CDR3 reads TGTGCCAGCACTCTTAAGGATTTGCGAAATCAGCCCCAGCATTTT.

The chain's CDR3 is CASNPGHRDHYEQYF. The CDR3 DNA follows: TGCGCCAGCAACCCGGGCCACAGGGACCACTACGAGCAGTACTTC. This chain uses TRBV5-1 with TRBJ2-7; D possibly corresponds to TRBD1 (6 bases). V was shortened by 6 bases and J by 3 bases, with 19 bases between the two germline ends. The length of the CDR3 is 15 residues. Germline CDR1 SGHRS, CDR2 YFSETQ.

This chain connects TRBV7-3 to TRBJ2-1; 8 bases fit TRBD1. Germline trimming cut 5 bases from V and 4 bases from J; bases unmatched to any gene: 7. In germline, CDR1 is SGHTA, CDR2 FQGTGA. The CDR3 has 15 amino acids. This CDR3 is CASSPRQGMYNEQFF. CDR3 nucleotides: TGTGCCAGCAGCCCGAGACAGGGGATGTACAATGAGCAGTTCTTC.

CDR3 coding DNA: TGTGCCAGCAGGCCCCGGACTAGCGGGGCCTCCTACGAGCAGTACTTC. It translates to CASRPRTSGASYEQYF. This chain uses TRBV2 with TRBJ2-7; 12 bases are a match to TRBD2. The CDR3 is 16 amino acids. CDR1 is SNHLY and CDR2 is FYNNEI in the germline V gene. V lost 6 bases and J lost 0; bases outside the gene matches: 6.

This chain uses TRBV11-3 with TRBJ1-4, with TRBD1 as a possible D gene (5 bases). The CDR3 loop spans 13 amino acids. Trimming cost V 5 bases and J 8 bases, with 12 bases left between them. Germline V gene sequence: CDR1 SGHNT, CDR2 YENEEA. The DNA for the CDR3 is TGTGCCAGCAGCCTGGGACCCGAGGAAAAACTGTTTTTT. It codes for CASSLGPEEKLFF.

This chain connects TRBV7-9 to TRBJ2-7, with no clear D. Germline V CDR1 and CDR2: SEHNR, FQNEAQ (reference sequence). V gave up 1 base and J gave up 6 bases, with 7 bases separating them. The CDR3 totals 12 residues. Written as DNA, the CDR3 is TGTGCCAGCAGCTTAGGCCCTTTCGAGCAGTACTTC. This gives the protein CASSLGPFEQYF.